These 24 T cell receptor beta chains share one sample of origin, sequenced in a study of human T cells and chemical hapten exposure. Regarding time point: healthy volunteer bleed at 2 weeks. The study extracted total RNA from unfractionated whole blood. TCRdb used MiXCR to reprocess the RACE reads, holding one entry per CDR3 protein. Of over 100,000 distinct CDR3 sequences in the sample, roughly 9.5% are singletons; the top ten hold roughly 1.6%. Sequencing input: whole blood. Receptor source: a male donor in good health. Some clones in this sample may be carry-over from other donors' samples.

This rearrangement joins TRBV6-2 or TRBV6-3 to TRBJ2-1; D ambiguous. Trimming took 6 bases from V and 4 from J, leaving 4 bases between them. From germline, CDR1 is MNHEY and CDR2 SVGEGT. The CDR3 runs 11 residues. The CDR3 DNA reads as TGTGCCAGCAGAAATTACAATGAGCAGTTCTTC. Its protein is CASRNYNEQFF.

In this sample, this clonotype turned up many times. This chain links TRBV20-1 with TRBJ2-1; a weak D match, TRBD2 (7 bases). This CDR3 has 16 residues. V dropped 0 bases and J dropped 0 bases, with 12 bases sitting between them. Germline loops: CDR1 DFQATT, CDR2 SNEGSKA (reference sequence). CDR3 residues: CSAREGGGSSYNEQFF. As DNA, the CDR3 is TGCAGTGCTAGAGAAGGGGGAGGGAGCTCCTACAATGAGCAGTTCTTC.

The chain has TRBV9 and TRBJ2-7; D possibly corresponds to TRBD2 (5 bases). CDR1 SGDLS and CDR2 YYNGEE come from the germline V gene. The CDR3 runs 17 residues. Trimming took 0 bases from V and 7 from J, leaving 23 bases between them. This chain's CDR3 is CASSVGGRGSLMDEQYF. The CDR3, as DNA: TGTGCCAGCAGCGTAGGCGGAAGAGGGTCTCTGATGGATGAGCAGTACTTC.

This clonotype has at least ten counts. The V call is TRBV5-1, the J call TRBJ2-5; no definite D call. This CDR3 comprises 11 residues. Germline V gene sequence: CDR1 SGHRS, CDR2 YFSETQ. The V end was cut by 4 bases, the J end by 2 bases, with 3 bases between. The CDR3 DNA is TGCGCCAGCAGCAGACAAGAGACCCAGTACTTC. Translation: CASSRQETQYF.

The table lists this clonotype with many counts. The gene calls are TRBV20-1 and TRBJ2-7; a possible D gene is TRBD2 (5 bases). Trimming left V 2 bases short and J 2 bases short, with 10 bases between. The CDR3 sequence is 13 residues long. Germline assignment: CDR1 DFQATT and CDR2 SNEGSKA (reference sequence). The chain's CDR3 is CSARTGSTYEQYF. CDR3 DNA: TGCAGTGCTAGAACGGGATCTACCTACGAGCAGTACTTC.

This clonotype was seen a few times. This rearrangement joins TRBV6-5 to TRBJ1-1; no clear D. Trimming stripped 7 bases from V and 0 bases from J, with 9 bases between. The CDR3 covers 13 residues. The germline V gene has CDR1 MNHEY and CDR2 SVGAGI. The CDR3 sequence is CASMSTLNTEAFF. DNA for the CDR3: TGTGCCAGCATGTCCACCTTGAACACTGAAGCTTTCTTT.

This clonotype turned up a few times. This sequence joins TRBV7-2 and TRBJ2-1; TRBD2 matches 7 bases. This CDR3 has 16 residues. CDR1 SGHTA and CDR2 FQGNSA come from the germline V gene. The ends lost 2 bases at V and 5 bases at J; junction bases unmatched: 9. The CDR3 sequence is CASSLTSSGYNNEQFF. CDR3 DNA: TGTGCCAGCAGCTTAACGTCTAGCGGTTACAACAATGAGCAGTTCTTC.

This clonotype was observed a few times. The gene calls are TRBV12-3 or TRBV12-4 and TRBJ1-1, with D uncertain. The CDR3 has 11 amino acids. Trimming removed 5 bases from V and 5 bases from J, with 6 bases in between. The CDR3: CASSRITEAFF. CDR3 coding DNA: TGTGCCAGCAGTCGGATTACTGAAGCTTTCTTT.

There are many counts of this clonotype. The chain has TRBV15 and TRBJ1-1; unclear D gene. Germline assignment: CDR1 LNHNV and CDR2 YYDKDF (reference sequence). CDR3 size: 14 residues. The V gene lost 1 base and the J gene lost 6 bases, with 12 bases spanning the gap. CDR3 sequence: CATSRVAGNAEAFF. For the CDR3, the DNA is TGTGCCACCAGCAGAGTGGCGGGAAACGCTGAAGCTTTCTTT.

The sample holds many counts of this clonotype. The V gene is TRBV10-3, the J gene TRBJ2-2; 13 bases agree with TRBD2. Germline CDR1 reads ENHRY; CDR2 reads SYGVKD. This CDR3 contains 16 residues. J was trimmed by 5 bases and V by 9 bases; bases with no gene match: 9. CDR3 sequence: CAMSPGLAGRTGELFF. CDR3 nucleotide sequence: TGTGCCATGTCGCCGGGACTAGCGGGAAGAACCGGGGAGCTGTTTTTT.

This clonotype was seen many times. The chain carries TRBV12-3 or TRBV12-4 and TRBJ1-5, with D uncertain. Deletions cut 7 bases from V and 9 bases from J, with 13 bases between. CDR3 length: 12 residues. CDR3 DNA: TGTGCCAGCAAAGGTACCTTCTGGCCCCAGCATTTT. It encodes CASKGTFWPQHF.

A word on this clonotype: A read error is possible here, since a much larger clone lies one base away. J is TRBJ1-6 and V is TRBV9; TRBD1 agrees at 9 bases. CDR1 is SGDLS and CDR2 is YYNGEE in the germline V gene. CDR3 length: 16 amino acids. CDR3 nucleotide sequence: TGTGCCAGCAGCGGACCAGGACAGGGGAGGAATTCACCCTTCCACTTT. Its translation: CASSGPGQGRNSPFHF.

This clonotype was detected ten times or more. The chain employs TRBV20-1 and TRBJ2-2; a weak D match, TRBD1 (6 bases). CDR3 length equals 14 residues. Germline-derived CDR1 and CDR2 are DFQATT and SNEGSKA (reference sequence). V lost 3 bases, J lost 0 bases, and 8 bases lay in between. CDR3: CSARGTTNTGELFF. The DNA of the CDR3 is TGCAGTGCTAGGGGGACAACGAACACCGGGGAGCTGTTTTTT.

This clonotype was seen a handful of times. The chain has TRBV6-2 or TRBV6-3 and TRBJ2-1; D ambiguous. Germline V lookup: CDR1 MNHEY, CDR2 SVGEGT. The CDR3 is 11 residues long. V was shortened by 2 bases and J by 10 bases, with 6 bases between the two germline ends. Here the CDR3 reads CASSYVGEQFF. The CDR3 bases are TGTGCCAGCAGTTACGTTGGGGAGCAGTTCTTC.

The CDR3 DNA follows: TGTGCCAGCGGGACAGGGGCCTACGAGCAGTACTTC. Its protein is CASGTGAYEQYF. V usage is TRBV6-2 or TRBV6-3 and J usage is TRBJ2-7; TRBD1 matches at 10 bases. The CDR3 spans 12 residues. The V gene's germline CDR1 is MNHEY and CDR2 SVGEGT. V lost 8 bases to trimming and J lost 2 bases; unmatched junction nucleotides: 0.

The chain combines TRBV25-1 with TRBJ1-1, with D maybe TRBD1 (6 bases). Germline CDR1 MGHDK, CDR2 SYGVNS. The CDR3 is made up of 14 amino acids. V was pared by 2 bases and J by 4 bases, with 11 bases between. In DNA form, the CDR3 reads TGTGCCAGCAGTGAAATGCCAGGGGCCACTGAAGCTTTCTTT. This sequence encodes CASSEMPGATEAFF.

Only a few counts were recorded for this clonotype. The rearrangement joins TRBV2 to TRBJ1-1; TRBD1 aligns across 8 bases. This CDR3 is 15 amino acids long. V dropped 2 bases and J dropped 4; count of bases not matched to a gene: 6. In germline, CDR1 is SNHLY, CDR2 FYNNEI. This CDR3 reads CASSESQGAITEAFF. DNA for the CDR3: TGTGCCAGCAGTGAATCCCAGGGGGCGATCACTGAAGCTTTCTTT.

The chain recombines TRBV7-3 with TRBJ2-1; 7 bases match TRBD1. CDR1 is SGHTA, CDR2 FQGTGA, per germline. The V segment lost 4 bases and the J segment 2 bases; nucleotides outside the gene matches: 8. The CDR3 extends over 16 amino acids. The CDR3 bases are TGTGCCAGCAGCTCACCCCTAGGGGGCCCCTACAATGAGCAGTTCTTC. This codes for CASSSPLGGPYNEQFF.

This clonotype was detected only a few times. The V call is TRBV20-1, the J call TRBJ2-7; TRBD2 agrees at 8 bases. The V segment lost 0 bases and the J segment 4 bases; nucleotides outside the gene matches: 8. CDR1 is DFQATT and CDR2 is SNEGSKA in the germline V gene (reference sequence). This CDR3 is 15 amino acids long. CDR3 DNA sequence: TGCAGTGCTAGAGATCGTGGTAGCGGGGTGTACGAGCAGTACTTC. It codes for CSARDRGSGVYEQYF.

This clonotype was seen many times. In DNA form, the CDR3 reads TGTGCCAGCAGCTTAGAGGGGCCAGGGGGCTATGAAGCTTTCTTT. Protein product: CASSLEGPGGYEAFF. This sequence joins TRBV7-9 and TRBJ1-1, with TRBD1 identical over 8 bases. This CDR3 spans 15 amino acids. CDR1 SEHNR and CDR2 FQNEAQ come from the germline V gene (reference sequence). V shed 1 base, J shed 7 bases, and the junction held 8 bases outside the gene matches. The full variable domain, completed using reference TRBV7-9 and TRBJ1-1, is DTGVSQNPRHKITKRGQNVTFRCDPISEHNRLYWYRQTLGQGPEFLTYFQNEAQLEKSRLLSDRFSAERPKGSFSTLEIQRTEQGDSAMYLCASSLEGPGGYEAFFGQGTRLTVV.

This chain connects TRBV6-2 or TRBV6-3 to TRBJ2-1; D is possibly TRBD1 (6 bases). The V end lost 6 bases, the J end lost 7 bases, and 10 bases lay between the germline ends. The CDR3 runs to 12 residues. The germline CDR1 and CDR2 sequences are MNHEY and SVGEGT. CDR3 sequence (DNA): TGTGCCAGCAGGCAACAGGGAAATGAGCAGTTCTTC. This codes for CASRQQGNEQFF.

CDR3 sequence reads: CASSPQTSLDEQFF. CDR3 sequence (DNA): TGTGCCAGCAGCCCGCAGACTAGTCTCGATGAGCAGTTCTTC. The chain carries TRBV11-2 and TRBJ2-1; a weak D match, TRBD2 (6 bases). Trimming pared 5 bases from V and 8 bases from J, leaving 16 bases between. Per germline, CDR1 SGHAT and CDR2 FQNNGV. The CDR3 spans 14 residues.

The J gene is TRBJ2-5, the V gene TRBV20-1, with 10 bases matching TRBD2. The germline CDR1 and CDR2 sequences are DFQATT and SNEGSKA (reference sequence). This CDR3 comprises 16 residues. The ends lost 0 bases at V and 9 bases at J; junction bases unmatched: 13. The CDR3 nucleotides read TGCAGTGCTAGAGATCTGGCTAGCGGGGGTGATAGGTCCCAGTACTTC. This codes for CSARDLASGGDRSQYF.

With respect to this clonotype: This may come from a read error, since a much larger clone is one base off. The chain employs TRBV3-1 and TRBJ2-3; the D call may be TRBD1 or TRBD2 (5 bases each). Germline V gives CDR1 LGHDT, CDR2 YNNKEL (reference sequence). Trimming took off 3 bases at V and 0 bases at J, with 28 bases between the two ends. This CDR3 has 21 residues. CDR3 loop: CASSHPGASSPARSSTDTQYF. CDR3 sequence (DNA): TGTGCCAGCAGCCATCCCGGGGCTAGTTCGCCAGCGCGCTCTAGCACAGATACGCAGTATTTT.